A single T cell receptor beta chain is shown here with its context. Antigen unknown. This table comes from immunoSEQ multiplex PCR, and its TCRdb copy is limited to in-frame clones, with some not included. The sample includes some 64,000 clones, 84% of them seen just once. This CDR3 is built from 17 residues. V dropped 0 bases and J dropped 7; count of bases not matched to a gene: 9. The germline V gene has CDR1 ENHRY and CDR2 SYGVKD. Time point here: week 11, during vaccination. All doses held 300 ug of mutant IDH1 20-mer peptide, with topical imiquimod. These data belong to a study of a mutant IDH1 vaccine in newly diagnosed glioma.

The V call is TRBV10-3, the J call TRBJ2-2; 9 bases line up with TRBD2. This specimen consisted of PBMCs, obtained from a glioma patient whose treatment included an IDH1 peptide vaccine. This TCR was sampled from a woman between 50 and 59 years old with glioma. CDR3 in amino acids: CAISESGGGASDGELFF. CDR3 bases: TGTGCCATCAGTGAGTCGGGCGGGGGGGCGTCGGACGGGGAGCTGTTTTTT.